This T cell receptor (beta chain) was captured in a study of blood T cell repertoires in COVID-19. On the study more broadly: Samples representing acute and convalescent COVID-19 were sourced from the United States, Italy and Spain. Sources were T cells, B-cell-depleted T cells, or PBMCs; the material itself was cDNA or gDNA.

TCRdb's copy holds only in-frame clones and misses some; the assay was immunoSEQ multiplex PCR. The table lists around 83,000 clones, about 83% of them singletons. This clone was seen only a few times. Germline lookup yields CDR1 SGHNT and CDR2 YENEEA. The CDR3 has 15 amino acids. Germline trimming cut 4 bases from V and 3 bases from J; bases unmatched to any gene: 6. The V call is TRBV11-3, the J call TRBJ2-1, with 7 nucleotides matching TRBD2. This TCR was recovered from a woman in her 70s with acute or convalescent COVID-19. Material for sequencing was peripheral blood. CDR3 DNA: TGTGCCAGCAGCTCAACCGCTAGCGGCTACAATGAGCAGTTCTTC. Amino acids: CASSSTASGYNEQFF.